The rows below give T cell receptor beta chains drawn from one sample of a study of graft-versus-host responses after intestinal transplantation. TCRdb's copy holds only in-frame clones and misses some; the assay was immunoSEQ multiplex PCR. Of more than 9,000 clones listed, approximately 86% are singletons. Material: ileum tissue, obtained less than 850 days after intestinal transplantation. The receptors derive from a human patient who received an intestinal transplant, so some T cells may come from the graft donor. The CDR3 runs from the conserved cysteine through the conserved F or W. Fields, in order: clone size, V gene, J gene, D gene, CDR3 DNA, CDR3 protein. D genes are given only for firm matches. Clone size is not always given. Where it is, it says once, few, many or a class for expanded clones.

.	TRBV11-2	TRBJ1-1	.	TGTGCCAGCACCGATCCGGGGGTATACACTGAAGCTTTCTTT	CASTDPGVYTEAFF
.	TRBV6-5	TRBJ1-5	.	TGTGCCAGCAGCCCTTATAGCAATCAGCCCCAGCATTTT	CASSPYSNQPQHF
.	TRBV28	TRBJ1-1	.	TGTGCCACCCGGGAGAGGAACACTGAAGCTTTCTTT	CATRERNTEAFF
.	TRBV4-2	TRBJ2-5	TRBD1	TGTGCCAGCAGCTTGGGGGCAGGGGGACCTCAAGAGACCCAGTACTTC	CASSLGAGGPQETQYF
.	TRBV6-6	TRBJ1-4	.	TGTGCCAGCAGCGACCCTCCGGCGGTACTCGAAAAACTGTTTTTT	CASSDPPAVLEKLFF
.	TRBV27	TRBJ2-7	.	TGTGCCAGCAGTTTATCGGTAGGGTCCAGTTTCTACGAGCAGTACTTC	CASSLSVGSSFYEQYF
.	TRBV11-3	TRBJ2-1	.	TGTGCCAGCAGCTTATCCAGCCACAATGAGCAGTTCTTC	CASSLSSHNEQFF
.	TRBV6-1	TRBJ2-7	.	TGTGCCAGCAGAAGGGGTGCGATACCTCACTTC	CASRRGAIPHF
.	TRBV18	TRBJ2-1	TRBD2	TGTGCCAGCTCACCAAGGCGGGAGCACGAGTCGAATGAGCAGTTCTTC	CASSPRREHESNEQFF
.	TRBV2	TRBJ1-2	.	TGTGCCAGCATGAGGTTTTCATCAAAGTCGGGACGAGTGAACTATGGCTACACCTTC	CASMRFSSKSGRVNYGYTF
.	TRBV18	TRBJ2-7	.	TGTGCCAGCTCACCAAGTCGGGACTCCAAGGACTACGAGCAGTACTTC	CASSPSRDSKDYEQYF
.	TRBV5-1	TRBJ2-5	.	TGCGCCAGCAGCCCCGGACAGCCCAAAGAGACCCAGTACTTC	CASSPGQPKETQYF
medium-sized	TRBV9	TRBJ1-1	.	TGTGCCAGCAGCGTAGCGGCAGGGGAAGCTTTCTTT	CASSVAAGEAFF
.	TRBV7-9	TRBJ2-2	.	TGTGCCAGCAGAGGGCGGAGCACCGGGGAGCTGTTTTTT	CASRGRSTGELFF
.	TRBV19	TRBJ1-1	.	TGTGCCAGTAGTTTAAGGACAGTAGGGGGGATGACTGAAGCTTTCTTT	CASSLRTVGGMTEAFF
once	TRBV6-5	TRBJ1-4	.	TGTGCCAGCAGTTACATCCAGGGTCAGGAAAAACTGTTTTTT	CASSYIQGQEKLFF
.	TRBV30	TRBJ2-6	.	TGTGCCTGGAGTGTACTTTCTGGGGCCAACGTCCTGACTTTC	CAWSVLSGANVLTF
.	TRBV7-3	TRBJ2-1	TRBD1	TGTGCCAGCAGCCTCGGACAGGGGCCCTACAATGAGCAGTTCTTC	CASSLGQGPYNEQFF
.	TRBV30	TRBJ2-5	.	TGTGCCTGGAGTACTGTCCAAGAGACCCAGTACTTC	CAWSTVQETQYF
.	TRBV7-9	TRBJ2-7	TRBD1	TGTGCCAGCAGCTTAGTGGACAGGTTCCACCTCTCCTACGAGCAGTACTTC	CASSLVDRFHLSYEQYF
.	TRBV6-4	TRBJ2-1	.	TGTGCCACCCAGAAGAACTTTACTGAGCAGTTCTTC	CATQKNFTEQFF
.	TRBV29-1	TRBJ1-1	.	TGCAGCGTTGTACGGGGGAACACTGAAGCTTTCTTT	CSVVRGNTEAFF
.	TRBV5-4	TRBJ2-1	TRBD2	TGTGCCAGCAGCGCCGGACTAGCGCCATACAATGAGCAGTTCTTC	CASSAGLAPYNEQFF
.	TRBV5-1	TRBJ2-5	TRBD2	TGCGCCAGCAGCACAGCGGGAGGTCTTCAAGAGACCCAGTACTTC	CASSTAGGLQETQYF
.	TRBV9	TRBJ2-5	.	TGTGCCAGCAGCGTAGGCCGCCGTTGGGAAGAGACCCAGTACTTC	CASSVGRRWEETQYF
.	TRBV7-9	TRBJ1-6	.	TGTGCCAGCAATTTCATTAATTCACCCCTCCACTTT	CASNFINSPLHF
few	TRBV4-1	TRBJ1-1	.	TGCGCCAGCAGCCAAATGGGGCCCGTCCTGAAGATGAACACTGAAGCTTTCTTT	CASSQMGPVLKMNTEAFF
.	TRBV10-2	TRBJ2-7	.	TGCGCCAGCAGTGATCTGGTCTTGGGCTTTTACGAGCAGTACTTC	CASSDLVLGFYEQYF
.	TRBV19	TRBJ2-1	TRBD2	TGTGCCTCTGCGACTAGCATGAATGAGCAGTTCTTC	CASATSMNEQFF
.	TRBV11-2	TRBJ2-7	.	TGTGCCAGCAGCTTAGAAGATTCGGAGCAGTACTTC	CASSLEDSEQYF
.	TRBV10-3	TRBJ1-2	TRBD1	TGTGCCACGACAGGGGGCGCTATCTATGGCTACACCTTC	CATTGGAIYGYTF
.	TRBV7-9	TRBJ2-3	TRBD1	TGTGCCAGCAGTGGGACAGGGCATACGCAGTATTTT	CASSGTGHTQYF
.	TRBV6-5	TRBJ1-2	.	TGTGCCAGCAGTTCCCTGGGGCGGACTTATGGCTACACCTTC	CASSSLGRTYGYTF
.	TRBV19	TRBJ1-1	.	TGTGCCAGTAGCCTCGGCCGGAACACTGAAGCTTTCTTT	CASSLGRNTEAFF
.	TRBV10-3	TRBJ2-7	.	TGTGCCATCAGTGATAACAGGGCCCCCTACGAGCAGTACTTC	CAISDNRAPYEQYF
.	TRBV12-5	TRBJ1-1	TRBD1	TGTGCTAGTGGGTTGCAGGGGGAGGGCACTGAAGCTTTCTTT	CASGLQGEGTEAFF
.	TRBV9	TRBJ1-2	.	TGTGCCAGCAGCGAGGGGGGGCAATACCCCTACACCTTC	CASSEGGQYPYTF
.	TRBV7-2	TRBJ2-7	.	TGTGCCAGCAGCCCAGTGGGATGGGTAGCGGATAGGAGCTCCTACGAGCAGTACTTC	CASSPVGWVADRSSYEQYF
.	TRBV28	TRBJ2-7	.	TGTGCCAGCCGACGGGATTATCCCCACGAGCAGTACTTC	CASRRDYPHEQYF
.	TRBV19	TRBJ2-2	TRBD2	TGTGCCAGTAGAAGCCCGGGACTAGCGGACAACACCGGGGAGCTGTTTTTT	CASRSPGLADNTGELFF
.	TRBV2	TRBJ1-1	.	TGTGCCAGCAGTGATGGGCTAGGGCGGAACACTGAAGCTTTCTTT	CASSDGLGRNTEAFF
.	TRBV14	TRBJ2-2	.	TGTGCCAGCAGCCAATTAGCCGGGGAGCTGTTTTTT	CASSQLAGELFF
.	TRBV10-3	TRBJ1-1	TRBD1	TGTGCCATCAGTGAGACGGGACAGCATAGCACTGAAGCTTTCTTT	CAISETGQHSTEAFF
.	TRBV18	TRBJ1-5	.	TGTGCCAGCTCCCCCCGGCGGTCCGATAGCAATCAGCCCCAGCATTTT	CASSPRRSDSNQPQHF
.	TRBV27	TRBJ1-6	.	TGTGCCAGCAGTTTATTCGTATATTCACCCCTCCACTTT	CASSLFVYSPLHF
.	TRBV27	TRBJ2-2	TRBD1	TGTGCCAGCAGTTCACAGGGGGCCCACACCGGGGAGCTGTTTTTT	CASSSQGAHTGELFF
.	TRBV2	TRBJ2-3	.	TGTGCCAGCAGTGTGGCAGGTCTTAGCACAGATACGCAGTATTTT	CASSVAGLSTDTQYF
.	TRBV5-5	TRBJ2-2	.	TGTGCCAGCAGCGCTAGGTCCGGGGAGCTGTTTTTT	CASSARSGELFF
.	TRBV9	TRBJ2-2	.	TGTGCCAGCAGCGTAGGCATCCCCGGGGAGCTGTTTTTT	CASSVGIPGELFF
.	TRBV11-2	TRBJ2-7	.	TGTGCCAGCAGCGGTGTTGTGGGGGCCTCCTACGAGCAGTACTTC	CASSGVVGASYEQYF
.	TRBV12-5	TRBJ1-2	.	TGTGCTAGTGGTTTGGTACTGGGGGGCTACTATGGCTACACCTTC	CASGLVLGGYYGYTF